The sequence of this TCR beta chain was determined in a study of blood T cell repertoires in COVID-19. Study background: Spain, Italy and the United States supplied samples that represented acute and convalescent COVID-19. PBMCs, B-cell-depleted T cells, or T cells were the source of the cDNA or gDNA that made up the material.

Germline V gene sequence: CDR1 SGHNT, CDR2 YENEEA. Germline trimming cut 5 bases from V and 3 bases from J; bases unmatched to any gene: 12. CDR3 length equals 17 residues. This clone was seen only a few times. In the study's own analysis: It was from reference gene primer amplification that nucleated cell counts were estimated. Assay used: immunoSEQ multiplex PCR; TCRdb lists only in-frame clones, some missing. That table gives V, J and clone size, and the DNA gave D and trimming. Here the sample spans 60,000 to 75,000 clones, about 88% being singletons. The chain carries TRBV11-3 and TRBJ1-2; 10 nucleotides agree with TRBD1. The sequence came from a man aged 70 or older with active COVID-19. The sequenced sample was peripheral blood. The CDR3 DNA reads TGTGCCAGCAGCCCCAGCCCCCGGACAGGGGGGTACTATGGCTACACCTTC. It translates to CASSPSPRTGGYYGYTF. Using reference TRBV11-3 and TRBJ1-2 for the parts outside the CDR3, the full variable domain is EAGVVQSPRYKIIEKKQPVAFWCNPISGHNTLYWYLQNLGQGPELLIRYENEEAVDDSQLPKDRFSAERLKGVDSTLKIQPAELGDSAVYLCASSPSPRTGGYYGYTFGSGTRLTVV.